This T cell receptor beta chain was captured by sequencing in a study of blood T cell repertoires in COVID-19 (dated by TCRdb to 2020 to 2021). For the study in its entirety: Samples covering the acute and convalescent phases of COVID-19 were provided by collaborators in the United States, Italy and Spain. The repertoires were released in a freely available public database meant as a resource for research on the immune response to SARS-CoV-2. The prospective study material was composed of cDNA or gDNA derived from T cells, B-cell-depleted T cells, or PBMCs. Where available, HLA class I and class II types were taken from metadata supplied by the sample provider and were not determined by assay-based typing. Samples came from the ongoing ImmuneRACE study (first 160 participants) plus 1,254 subjects from 6 global collaborators. Subjects who had been exposed to COVID-19, were actively infected with it, or had recovered from it provided the deeply sampled blood TCRbeta repertoires that made up the dataset. The sample metadata nearly always contained a de-identified subject ID, COVID-19 status, age in years and sex.

Overall results and qualifications from the work: The amount of clinical and demographic metadata varied by source and participant and was provided uncurated.

TCRbeta CDR3 regions were amplified from genomic DNA using the immunoSEQ Assay, a bias-controlled multiplex PCR. Per the original workflow: Within the assay, amplification of reference gene primers was used to estimate how many nucleated cells each sample contained. To quantify the absolute abundance of each unique TCRbeta CDR3 rearrangement, sequence reads were collapsed and filtered. Productive Simpson clonality was computed per sample as the square root of Simpson's diversity index over productive rearrangements. The source is immuneACCESS, and TCRdb retained only in-frame sequences with V and J called. Part of the clones is not carried over; for the studies checked, unresolved V genes explain less than half of this, and the remainder is unexplained. D and trimming come from the DNA, and the V and J calls and clone size come from that table. A total of over 250,000 clones appear in this sample, about 89% of them only once. The ten largest account for around 13% of the sample.

Whole blood was collected in K2EDTA tubes by collaborating institutions according to the institutions' own protocols. For TCRbeta analysis, collaborator samples were shipped as frozen whole blood, as isolated PBMCs, or as DNA extracted from either sample type. Remarks on this clone: Which antigen it targets is not known. No qualities accompany the bases; no much larger clone lies one base away.

As encoded in the germline V gene, CDR1 is SGHVS while CDR2 is FQNEAQ. The cysteine opens and the phenylalanine closes a CDR3 of 16 amino acids. Of all the DNA, just the CDR3 is kept, 48 bases in frame from base 1. V is shortened by 0 bases, J by 4 bases, and the region joining them spans 13 bases. The chain employs TRBV7-8 and TRBJ1-5; no D segment can be confidently identified. The source is an older woman with acute or convalescent COVID-19. Sequencing was done on a sample of peripheral blood. The CDR3 protein sequence reads: CASSLAEVSRNQPQHF. In nucleotide form, the sequence is TGTGCCAGCAGCTTAGCGGAGGTTTCCAGGAATCAGCCCCAGCATTTT.